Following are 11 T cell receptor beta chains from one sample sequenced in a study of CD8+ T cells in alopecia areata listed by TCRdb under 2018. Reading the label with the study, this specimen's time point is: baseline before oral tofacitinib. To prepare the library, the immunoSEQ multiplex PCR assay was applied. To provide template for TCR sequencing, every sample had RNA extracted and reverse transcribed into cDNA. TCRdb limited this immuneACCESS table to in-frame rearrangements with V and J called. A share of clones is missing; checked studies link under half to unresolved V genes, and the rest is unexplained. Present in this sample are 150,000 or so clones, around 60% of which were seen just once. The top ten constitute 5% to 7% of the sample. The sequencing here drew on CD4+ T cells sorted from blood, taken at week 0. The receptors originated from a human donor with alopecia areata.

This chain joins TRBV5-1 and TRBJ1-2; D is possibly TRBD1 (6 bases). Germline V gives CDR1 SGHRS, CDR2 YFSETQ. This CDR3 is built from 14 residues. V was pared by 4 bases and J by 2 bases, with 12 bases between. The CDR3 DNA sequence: TGCGCCAGCAGCCCGGCTGACAGGAACTATGGCTACACCTTC. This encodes CASSPADRNYGYTF.

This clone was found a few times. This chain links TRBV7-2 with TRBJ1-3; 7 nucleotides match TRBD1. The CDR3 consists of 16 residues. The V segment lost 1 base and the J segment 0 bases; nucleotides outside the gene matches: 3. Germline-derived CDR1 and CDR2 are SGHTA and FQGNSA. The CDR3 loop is CASSLVGQFSGNTIYF. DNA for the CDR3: TGTGCCAGCAGCTTAGTGGGACAGTTCTCTGGAAACACCATATATTTT.

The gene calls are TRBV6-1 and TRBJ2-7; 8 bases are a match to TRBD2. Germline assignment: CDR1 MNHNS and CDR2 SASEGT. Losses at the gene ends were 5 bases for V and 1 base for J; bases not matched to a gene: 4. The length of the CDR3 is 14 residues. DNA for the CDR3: TGTGCCAGCAGTCCACCGGGAGGGTCCTACGAGCAGTACTTC. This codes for CASSPPGGSYEQYF.

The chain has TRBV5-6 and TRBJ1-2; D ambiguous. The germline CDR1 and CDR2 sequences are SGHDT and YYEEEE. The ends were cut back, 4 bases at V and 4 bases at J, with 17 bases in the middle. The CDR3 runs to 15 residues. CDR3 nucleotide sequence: TGTGCCAGCAGCCGGACGGGAGGTTGGGTCTATGGCTACACCTTC. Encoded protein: CASSRTGGWVYGYTF.

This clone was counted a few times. DNA for the CDR3: TGTGCCATCAGAGACACCCGGATGAACACTGAAGCTTTCTTT. Translated, it gives CAIRDTRMNTEAFF. V and J are TRBV10-3 and TRBJ1-1; D is unclear. V was shortened by 6 bases and J by 0 bases, with 11 bases between the two germline ends. Per the germline V gene, CDR1 is ENHRY and CDR2 is SYGVKD. The CDR3 extends over 14 amino acids.

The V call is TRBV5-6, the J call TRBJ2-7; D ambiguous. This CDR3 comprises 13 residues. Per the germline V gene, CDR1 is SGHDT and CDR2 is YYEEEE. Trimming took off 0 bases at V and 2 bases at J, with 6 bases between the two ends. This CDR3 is CASSLVRAYEQYF. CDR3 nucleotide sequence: TGTGCCAGCAGCTTGGTTCGGGCCTACGAGCAGTACTTC.

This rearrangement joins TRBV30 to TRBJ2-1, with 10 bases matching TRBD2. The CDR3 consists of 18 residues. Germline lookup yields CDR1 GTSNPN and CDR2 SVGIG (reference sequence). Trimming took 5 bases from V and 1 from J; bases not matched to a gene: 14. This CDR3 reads CAWRPRSGGSGSYNEQFF. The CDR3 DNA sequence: TGTGCCTGGCGACCCCGTAGCGGGGGGTCTGGGTCCTACAATGAGCAGTTCTTC.

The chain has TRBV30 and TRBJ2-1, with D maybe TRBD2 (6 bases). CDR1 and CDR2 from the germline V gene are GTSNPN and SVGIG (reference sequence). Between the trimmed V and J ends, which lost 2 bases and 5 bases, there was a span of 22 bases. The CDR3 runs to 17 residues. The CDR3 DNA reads TGTGCCTGGAGTAGCCTTAGGGACTCAAAGACTCACAATGAGCAGTTCTTC. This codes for CAWSSLRDSKTHNEQFF.

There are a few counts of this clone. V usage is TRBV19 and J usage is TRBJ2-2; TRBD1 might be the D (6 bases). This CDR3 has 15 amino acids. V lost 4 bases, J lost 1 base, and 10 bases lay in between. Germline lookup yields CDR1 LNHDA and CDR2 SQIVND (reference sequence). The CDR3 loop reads CASSRLTGNTGELFF. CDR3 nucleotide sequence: TGTGCCAGTAGTAGACTGACAGGGAACACCGGGGAGCTGTTTTTT. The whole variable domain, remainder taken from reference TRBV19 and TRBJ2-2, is DGGITQSPKYLFRKEGQNVTLSCEQNLNHDAMYWYRQDPGQGLRLIYYSQIVNDFQKGDIAEGYSVSREKKESFPLTVTSAQKNPTAFYLCASSRLTGNTGELFFGEGSRLTVL.

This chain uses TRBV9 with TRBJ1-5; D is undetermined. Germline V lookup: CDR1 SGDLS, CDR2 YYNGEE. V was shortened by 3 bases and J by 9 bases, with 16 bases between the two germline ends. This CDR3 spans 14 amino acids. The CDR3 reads CASSARSDLGPQHF. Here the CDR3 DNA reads TGTGCCAGCAGCGCGCGGTCCGACCTAGGGCCCCAGCATTTT.

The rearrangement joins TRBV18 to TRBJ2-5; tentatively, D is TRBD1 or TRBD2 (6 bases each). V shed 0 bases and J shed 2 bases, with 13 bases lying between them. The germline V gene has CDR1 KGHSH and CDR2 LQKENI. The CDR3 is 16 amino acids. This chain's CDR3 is CASSPPTGRPQETQYF. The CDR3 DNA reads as TGTGCCAGCTCACCACCTACAGGGAGGCCTCAAGAGACCCAGTACTTC.